This TCR beta chain appears in the sequencing data of a study of post-analysis software for immune sequencing data. On the study more broadly: Included among the disease courses, which were recorded for the cohort, were relapsing-remitting, secondary progressive and progressive-relapsing multiple sclerosis. Findings and caveats of the study: Multiple sclerosis patients had significantly lower normalized Chao1 diversity than controls. The authors found that F measure strongly co-clustered same-batch samples.

Researchers reported that TCR beta cDNA libraries carried unique molecular identifiers. Input of roughly 1 to 11 million T cells yielded 550,000 or so cDNA molecules. From the PCR reads, TCRdb called clonotypes with MiXCR, one entry per CDR3 protein. The sample records 750,000 to 950,000 distinct CDR3 sequences, 46% being singletons. Note on this clonotype: Antigen specificity is unknown.

The material sequenced was blood. The clonotype originates from a girl between 5 and 17 years old with multiple sclerosis.

The DNA of the CDR3 is TGCAGTGCTAGAGATTATCGGGCGGCTAGCTCTGGGGCCAACGTCCTGACTTTC. Protein: CSARDYRAASSGANVLTF. V gene TRBV20-1 combines with J gene TRBJ2-6; D not resolved. This CDR3 has 18 residues. CDR1 is DFQATT, CDR2 SNEGSKA, per germline (reference sequence). Trimming left V 0 bases short and J 0 bases short, with 15 bases between.